The sequence of this T cell receptor beta chain was determined in a study of T cells after yellow fever vaccination. Overall study findings and caveats: Reappearing after the booster were most of the clones from primary vaccination (roughly 96% CD4, approximately 89% CD8). Shared CD4/CD8 clonotypes were a small share, likely from convergent recombination. Though it reached lower strength, the secondary response hit its peak faster, day 5 versus 15.

In TCRdb, the 5' RACE reads were re-called with MiXCR into one record per CDR3 protein. Seen here are around 600,000 distinct CDR3 sequences, roughly an eighth observed once, and the top ten hold about 15%. The germline V gene has CDR1 SGHTS and CDR2 YDEGEE. V was cut by 3 bases and J by 5 bases, with 14 bases left in between. This CDR3 comprises 14 residues. Worth noting for this clonotype: Its antigen is currently unknown.

The TCR originated in a man younger than 45 who received the YFV17D yellow fever vaccine. This material consisted of PBMCs, taken on the day of the yellow fever booster vaccination. The V call is TRBV5-8, the J call TRBJ1-1; D not resolved. This CDR3 is CASSSPGRRTEAFF. The CDR3 DNA sequence: TGTGCCAGCAGCTCGCCCGGTCGTAGGACTGAAGCTTTCTTT.